Detailed here is one TCR beta chain. Using immunoSEQ multiplex PCR, the repertoire was profiled, and TCRdb retains in-frame clones only, with some absent. The repertoire includes about 84,000 clones, 93% of them detected once, and 0.2% to 0.25% sits in the top ten. The sample is drawn from a study of technical replicates of blood from several donors. Germline lookup yields CDR1 SGHNT and CDR2 YYREEE (reference sequence). CDR3 length: 14 amino acids. The ends lost 4 bases at V and 6 bases at J; junction bases unmatched: 5. The sequenced sample was T cells isolated from PBMCs. The sequence was obtained from a human donor in good health. The rearrangement links TRBV5-4 to TRBJ2-7; 12 bases line up with TRBD2. The CDR3 reads CASSRLAGEGEQYF. In DNA form, the CDR3 reads TGTGCCAGCAGCCGACTAGCGGGAGAGGGCGAGCAGTACTTC.